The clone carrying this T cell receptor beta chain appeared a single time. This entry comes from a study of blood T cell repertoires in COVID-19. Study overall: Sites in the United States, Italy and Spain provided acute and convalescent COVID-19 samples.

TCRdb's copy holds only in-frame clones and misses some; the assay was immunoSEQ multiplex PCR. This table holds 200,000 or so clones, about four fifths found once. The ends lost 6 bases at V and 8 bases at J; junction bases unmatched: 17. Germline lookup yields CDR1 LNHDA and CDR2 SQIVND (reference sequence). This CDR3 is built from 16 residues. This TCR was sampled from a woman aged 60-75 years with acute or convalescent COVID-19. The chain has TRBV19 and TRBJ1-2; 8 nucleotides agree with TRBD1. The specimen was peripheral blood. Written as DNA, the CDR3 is TGTGCCAGTAGGGAATACGGGCAGGGGGCGCGGAAGGGCTACACCTTC. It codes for CASREYGQGARKGYTF.